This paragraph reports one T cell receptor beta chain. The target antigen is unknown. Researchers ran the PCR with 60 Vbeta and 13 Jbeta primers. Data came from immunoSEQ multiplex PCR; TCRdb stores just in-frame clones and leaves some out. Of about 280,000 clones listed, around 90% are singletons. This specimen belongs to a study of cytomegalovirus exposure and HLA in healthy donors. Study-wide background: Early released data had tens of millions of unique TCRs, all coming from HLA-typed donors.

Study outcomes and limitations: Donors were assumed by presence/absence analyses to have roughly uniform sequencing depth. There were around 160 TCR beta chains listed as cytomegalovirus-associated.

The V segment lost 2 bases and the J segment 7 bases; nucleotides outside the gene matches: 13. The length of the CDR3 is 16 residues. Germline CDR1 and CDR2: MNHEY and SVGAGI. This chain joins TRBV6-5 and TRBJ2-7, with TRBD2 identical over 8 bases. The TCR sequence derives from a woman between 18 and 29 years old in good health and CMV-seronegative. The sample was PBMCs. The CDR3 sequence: CASSYKYGGASGEQYF. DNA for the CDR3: TGTGCCAGCAGTTACAAGTACGGGGGGGCATCGGGGGAGCAGTACTTC.